One sample yielded the 17 T cell receptor beta chains listed below, sequenced in a study of post-analysis software for immune sequencing data (dated by TCRdb to about 2015). The antigens these receptors bind are not known. The library was produced with PCR. Sequencing was performed on an Illumina HiSeq 2500. To reduce PCR and sequencing biases, unique molecular identifiers were built into the TCR beta cDNA libraries. TCRdb cleaned the public reads at Q25 with fastp, built clones with MiXCR and kept in-frame beta chains. Here each entry gathers all rows of one CDR3 protein and keeps the most common genes and DNA. The sample table holds 650,000 to 850,000 distinct CDR3 sequences, of which roughly 46% were seen once. The ten largest clones add up to roughly 5.2% of the sample. Points the paper makes about the study in general: Patients showed significantly higher frequencies than controls for about 5 TRBV segments, among them TRBV5-6, TRBV5-1 and TRBV20-1.

The sample taken for sequencing was blood. The origin of the receptors is a girl aged 5-17 years with multiple sclerosis.

This chain uses TRBV2 with TRBJ2-4; TRBD1 matches at 11 bases. The DNA end lines up better with TRBJ2-7; the J call may be wrong. Germline CDR1 reads SNHLY; CDR2 reads FYNNEI. The CDR3 extends over 14 amino acids. Here the CDR3 DNA reads TGTGCCAGCCTCCGGGACAGGGGGGCCTACGAGCAGTACTTC. This translates into CASLRDRGAYEQYF.

J is TRBJ2-1 and V is TRBV6-2 or TRBV6-3, with 10 bases that match TRBD2. The CDR3 consists of 18 residues. Germline V lookup: CDR1 MNHEY, CDR2 SVGEGT. J gave up 2 bases and V 2 bases, and 9 bases lay outside the gene matches. The CDR3 region has the DNA TGTGCCAGCAGTTACCCATCCCCTAGCGGGAGTCCCTACAATGAGCAGTTCTTC. As protein: CASSYPSPSGSPYNEQFF.

The gene calls are TRBV15 and TRBJ1-2; maybe TRBD1 (5 bases). This CDR3 is built from 16 residues. CDR1 is LNHNV and CDR2 is YYDKDF in the germline V gene (reference sequence). Trimming stripped 5 bases from V and 8 bases from J, with 24 bases between. The CDR3 bases are TGTGCCACCAGCTCGCTGAGTCCTTCCGGGACCTGGGGCTACACCTTC. It codes for CATSSLSPSGTWGYTF.

The rearrangement joins TRBV9 to TRBJ2-7; 10 nucleotides line up with TRBD1. This CDR3 comprises 17 residues. Germline V gives CDR1 SGDLS, CDR2 YYNGEE. Unmatched junction bases numbered 14, after V lost 3 bases and J lost 5 bases. The CDR3 sequence is CASSDHSDRGDTHEQYF. For the CDR3, the DNA is TGTGCCAGCAGCGACCACTCGGACAGGGGGGACACCCACGAGCAGTACTTC.

J is TRBJ2-1 and V is TRBV20-1, with 7 bases fitting TRBD2. CDR3 length equals 15 residues. With V trimmed by 2 bases and J by 6 bases, 10 bases remained unmatched. Germline V gene sequence: CDR1 DFQATT, CDR2 SNEGSKA (reference sequence). CDR3 sequence: CSARSLADGGNEQFF. In DNA, the CDR3 is TGCAGTGCTAGATCCCTAGCGGATGGGGGCAATGAGCAGTTCTTC.

The chain joins TRBV6-5 to TRBJ1-1; possible D gene TRBD1, 5 bases. This CDR3 has 16 residues. CDR1 and CDR2 from the germline V gene are MNHEY and SVGAGI. V was pared by 0 bases and J by 4 bases, with 15 bases between. The CDR3 spells CASSYSKGARATEAFF. In DNA, the CDR3 is TGTGCCAGCAGTTACTCGAAGGGCGCCAGGGCCACTGAAGCTTTCTTT.

This clonotype was counted a few times. V gene TRBV7-3 combines with J gene TRBJ2-3; either TRBD1 or TRBD2 may fit D (5 bases each). V was clipped by 5 bases and J by 2 bases, with 11 bases between them. The CDR3 consists of 14 residues. The V gene's germline CDR1 is SGHTA and CDR2 FQGTGA. The CDR3 protein is CASSPTGPTDTQYF. Here the CDR3 DNA reads TGTGCCAGCAGCCCCACGGGGCCCACAGATACGCAGTATTTT.

This clonotype showed up just a few times. The rearrangement joins TRBV6-7 to TRBJ2-1; the D call may be TRBD1 or TRBD2 (5 bases each). TRBV6-7 is placed among ORFs of uncertain function. V was pared by 2 bases and J by 2 bases, with 19 bases between. CDR3 length equals 18 residues. CDR3 amino acids: CASSYTIYKMGAYNEQFF. The CDR3 nucleotides are TGTGCCAGCAGTTACACTATTTACAAGATGGGGGCCTACAATGAGCAGTTCTTC.

The rearrangement uses TRBV28 and TRBJ2-4; D assignment may be TRBD1 or TRBD2 (5 bases each). This CDR3 spans 16 amino acids. V was shortened by 4 bases and J by 1 base, with 14 bases between the two germline ends. Looked up from germline, CDR1 is MDHEN and CDR2 is SYDVKM. CDR3 sequence (DNA): TGTGCCAGCAGTTCTCCGGGGCCAGGGGCCAAAAACATTCAGTACTTC. Its protein product is CASSSPGPGAKNIQYF.

This clonotype has just a few counts. The chain has TRBV6-2 or TRBV6-3 and TRBJ2-1; 14 bases match TRBD2. CDR1 is MNHEY, CDR2 SVGEGT, per germline. The ends lost 2 bases at V and 6 bases at J; junction bases unmatched: 0. CDR3 length equals 15 residues. The DNA of the CDR3 is TGTGCCAGCAGTTACGGGACTAGCGGGGGCAATGAGCAGTTCTTC. Translated: CASSYGTSGGNEQFF.

V usage is TRBV12-3 or TRBV12-4 and J usage is TRBJ2-1; 9 nucleotides agree with TRBD1. V gave up 6 bases and J gave up 2 bases; unmatched junction bases: 5. The CDR3 has 15 amino acids. The CDR3 protein is CASRPGQGPYNEQFF. CDR3 DNA sequence: TGTGCCAGCAGGCCGGGACAGGGCCCCTACAATGAGCAGTTCTTC.

This clonotype was seen repeatedly, ten times or more. The chain joins TRBV29-1 to TRBJ1-2; TRBD1 matches at 8 bases. This CDR3 has 11 residues. Germline CDR1 SQVTM, CDR2 ANQGSEA. The V segment lost 7 bases and the J segment 8 bases; nucleotides outside the gene matches: 6. The CDR3 DNA sequence: TGCAGCGGCGGACAGGGCGGGGGCTACACCTTC. Its protein is CSGGQGGGYTF.

The rearrangement joins TRBV9 to TRBJ2-5; D tentatively reads TRBD1 or TRBD2 (5 bases each). V lost 0 bases, J lost 11 bases, and 17 bases lay in between. CDR1 is SGDLS, CDR2 YYNGEE, per germline. The CDR3 consists of 14 residues. The CDR3 protein is CASSVASGAREQYF. The CDR3, as DNA: TGTGCCAGCAGCGTAGCTTCCGGGGCGAGGGAGCAGTACTTC.

CDR3 protein: CASGTDWNTEAFF. The CDR3 DNA sequence: TGTGCCAGCGGTACCGATTGGAACACTGAAGCTTTCTTT. The chain recombines TRBV6-5 with TRBJ1-1; D unclear. Trimming pared 8 bases from V and 1 base from J, leaving 11 bases between. The CDR3 has 13 residues. The germline V gene encodes CDR1 MNHEY and CDR2 SVGAGI.

The chain employs TRBV20-1 and TRBJ2-3; 7 nucleotides line up with TRBD2. With 5 bases clipped from V and 4 bases from J, the junction kept 15 bases outside the gene matches. Germline V lookup: CDR1 DFQATT, CDR2 SNEGSKA (reference sequence). The CDR3 has 16 amino acids. The CDR3 region is CSADYEGVAGADTQYF. The CDR3 DNA reads as TGCAGTGCTGACTATGAAGGTGTAGCGGGCGCAGATACGCAGTATTTT.

This sequence joins TRBV6-1 and TRBJ1-1; D remains ambiguous. V lost 3 bases and J lost 5, with 10 bases in between. The germline gives CDR1 MNHNS, CDR2 SASEGT. This CDR3 has 13 residues. The CDR3 DNA follows: TGTGCCAGCAGTGAGGTCCCTACAACTGAAGCTTTCTTT. Its protein is CASSEVPTTEAFF.

The gene calls are TRBV6-1 and TRBJ2-5; D call uncertain. In germline, CDR1 is MNHNS, CDR2 SASEGT. With 3 bases removed from V and 2 bases from J, the gap between germline ends came to 13 bases. CDR3 size: 15 residues. The CDR3 bases are TGTGCCAGCAGTGACCGGGCCCCAAGGCAAGAGACCCAGTACTTC. Translated: CASSDRAPRQETQYF.